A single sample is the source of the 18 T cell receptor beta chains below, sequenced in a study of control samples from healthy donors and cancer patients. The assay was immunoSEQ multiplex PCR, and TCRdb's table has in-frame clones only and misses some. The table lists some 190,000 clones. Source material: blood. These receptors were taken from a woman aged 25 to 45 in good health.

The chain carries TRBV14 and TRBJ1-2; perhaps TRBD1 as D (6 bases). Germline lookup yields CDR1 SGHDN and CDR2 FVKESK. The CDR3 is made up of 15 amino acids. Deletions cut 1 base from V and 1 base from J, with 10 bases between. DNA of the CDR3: TGTGCCAGCAGCCAAGTAAAGGGGGTTAACTATGGCTACACCTTC. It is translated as CASSQVKGVNYGYTF.

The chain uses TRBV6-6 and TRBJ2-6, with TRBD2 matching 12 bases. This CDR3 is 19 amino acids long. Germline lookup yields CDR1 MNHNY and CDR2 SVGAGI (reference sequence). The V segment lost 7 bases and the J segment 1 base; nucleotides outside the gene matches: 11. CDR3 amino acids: CASTRTVLAGGSGANVLTF. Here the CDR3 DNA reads TGTGCCAGCACTCGCACAGTACTAGCGGGGGGTTCTGGGGCCAACGTCCTGACTTTC.

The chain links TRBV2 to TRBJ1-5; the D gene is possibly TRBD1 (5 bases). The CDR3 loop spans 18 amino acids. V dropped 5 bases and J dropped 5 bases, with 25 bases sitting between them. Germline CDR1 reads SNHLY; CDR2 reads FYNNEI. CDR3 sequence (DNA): TGTGCCAGCAGTCTACGACGTGATGGGGGGAAAGGTGATCAGCCCCAGCATTTT. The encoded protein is CASSLRRDGGKGDQPQHF.

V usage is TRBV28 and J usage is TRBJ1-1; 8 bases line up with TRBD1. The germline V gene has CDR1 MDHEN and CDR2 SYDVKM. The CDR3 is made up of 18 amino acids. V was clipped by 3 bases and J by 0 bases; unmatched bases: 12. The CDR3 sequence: CASSFGFWGTGMNTEAFF. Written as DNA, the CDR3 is TGTGCCAGCAGTTTTGGGTTTTGGGGGACAGGCATGAACACTGAAGCTTTCTTT. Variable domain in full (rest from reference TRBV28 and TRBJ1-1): DVKVTQSSRYLVKRTGEKVFLECVQDMDHENMFWYRQDPGLGLRLIYFSYDVKMKEKGDIPEGYSVSREKKERFSLILESASTNQTSMYLCASSFGFWGTGMNTEAFFGQGTRLTVV.

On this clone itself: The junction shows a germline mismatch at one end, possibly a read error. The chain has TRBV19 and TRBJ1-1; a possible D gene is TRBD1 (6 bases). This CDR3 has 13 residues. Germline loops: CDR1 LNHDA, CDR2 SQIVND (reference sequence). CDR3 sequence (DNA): TGTGCCAGTAGCCTACAGGGAAACAATGAAGCTTTCTTT. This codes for CASSLQGNNEAFF. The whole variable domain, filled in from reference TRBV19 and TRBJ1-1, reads DGGITQSPKYLFRKEGQNVTLSCEQNLNHDAMYWYRQDPGQGLRLIYYSQIVNDFQKGDIAEGYSVSREKKESFPLTVTSAQKNPTAFYLCASSLQGNNEAFFGQGTRLTVV.

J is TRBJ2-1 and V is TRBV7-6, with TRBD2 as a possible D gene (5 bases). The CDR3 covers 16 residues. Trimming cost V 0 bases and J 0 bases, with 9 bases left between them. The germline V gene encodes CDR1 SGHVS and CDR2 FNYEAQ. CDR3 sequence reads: CASSLADFSSYNEQFF. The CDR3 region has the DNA TGTGCCAGCAGCTTAGCGGACTTTAGCTCCTACAATGAGCAGTTCTTC. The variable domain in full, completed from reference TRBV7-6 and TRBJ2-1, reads GAGVSQSPRYKVTKRGQDVALRCDPISGHVSLYWYRQALGQGPEFLTYFNYEAQQDKSGLPNDRFSAERPEGSISTLTIQRTEQRDSAMYRCASSLADFSSYNEQFFGPGTRLTVL.

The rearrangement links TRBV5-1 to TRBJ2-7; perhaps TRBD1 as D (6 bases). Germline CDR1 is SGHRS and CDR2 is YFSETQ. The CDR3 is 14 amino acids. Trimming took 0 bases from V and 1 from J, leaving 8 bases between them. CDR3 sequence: CASSLGTESYEQYF. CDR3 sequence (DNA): TGCGCCAGCAGCTTGGGGACAGAATCCTACGAGCAGTACTTC.

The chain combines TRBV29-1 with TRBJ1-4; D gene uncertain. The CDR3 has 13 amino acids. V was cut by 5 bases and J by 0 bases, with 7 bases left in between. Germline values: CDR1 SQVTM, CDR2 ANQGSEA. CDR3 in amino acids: CSVRSATNEKLFF. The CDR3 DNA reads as TGCAGCGTTAGGTCGGCAACTAATGAAAAACTGTTTTTT.

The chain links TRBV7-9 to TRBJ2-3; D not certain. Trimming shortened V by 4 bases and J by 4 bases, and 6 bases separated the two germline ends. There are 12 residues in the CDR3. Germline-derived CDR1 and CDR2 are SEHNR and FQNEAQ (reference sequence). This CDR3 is CASSWTADTQYF. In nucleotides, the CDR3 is TGTGCCAGCAGCTGGACGGCAGATACGCAGTATTTT.

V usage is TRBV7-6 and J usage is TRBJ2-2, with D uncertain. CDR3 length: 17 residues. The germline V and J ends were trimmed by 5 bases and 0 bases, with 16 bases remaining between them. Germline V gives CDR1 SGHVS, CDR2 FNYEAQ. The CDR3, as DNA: TGTGCCAGCAGCCCAGAAGGTATTTTATCGAACACCGGGGAGCTGTTTTTT. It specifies CASSPEGILSNTGELFF. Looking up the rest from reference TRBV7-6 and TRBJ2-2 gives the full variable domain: GAGVSQSPRYKVTKRGQDVALRCDPISGHVSLYWYRQALGQGPEFLTYFNYEAQQDKSGLPNDRFSAERPEGSISTLTIQRTEQRDSAMYRCASSPEGILSNTGELFFGEGSRLTVL.

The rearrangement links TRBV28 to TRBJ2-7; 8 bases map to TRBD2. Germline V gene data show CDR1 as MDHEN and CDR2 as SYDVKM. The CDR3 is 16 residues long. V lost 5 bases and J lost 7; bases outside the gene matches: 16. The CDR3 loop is CASSPAGSGGSEEQYF. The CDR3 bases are TGTGCCAGCAGTCCCGCCGGGAGCGGGGGATCGGAGGAGCAGTACTTC.

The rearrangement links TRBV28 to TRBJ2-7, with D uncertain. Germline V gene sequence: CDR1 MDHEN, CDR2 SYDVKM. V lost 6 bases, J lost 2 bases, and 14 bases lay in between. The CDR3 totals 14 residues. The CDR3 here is CASSRQDQTYEQYF. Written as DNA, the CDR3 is TGTGCCAGCAGCCGTCAGGACCAAACCTACGAGCAGTACTTC.

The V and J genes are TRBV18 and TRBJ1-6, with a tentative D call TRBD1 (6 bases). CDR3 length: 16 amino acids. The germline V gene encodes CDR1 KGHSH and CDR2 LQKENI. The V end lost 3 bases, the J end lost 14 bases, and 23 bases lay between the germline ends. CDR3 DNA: TGTGCCAGCTCACCTGAGGACAGAGTTGCGCTATTGTCCCTCCACTTT. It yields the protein CASSPEDRVALLSLHF.

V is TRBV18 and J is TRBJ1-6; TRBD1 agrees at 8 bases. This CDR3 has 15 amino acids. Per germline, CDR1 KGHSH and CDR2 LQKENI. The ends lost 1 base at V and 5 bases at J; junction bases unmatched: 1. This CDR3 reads CASSPLGQDNSPLHF. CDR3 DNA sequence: TGTGCCAGCTCACCACTGGGACAGGATAATTCACCCCTCCACTTT. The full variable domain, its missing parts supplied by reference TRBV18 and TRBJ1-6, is NAGVMQNPRHLVRRRGQEARLRCSPMKGHSHVYWYRQLPEEGLKFMVYLQKENIIDESGMPKERFSAEFPKEGPSILRIQQVVRGDSAAYFCASSPLGQDNSPLHFGNGTRLTVT.

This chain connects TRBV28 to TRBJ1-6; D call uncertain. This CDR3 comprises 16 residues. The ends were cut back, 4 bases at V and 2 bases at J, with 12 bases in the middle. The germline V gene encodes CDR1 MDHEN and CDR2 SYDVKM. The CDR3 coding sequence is TGTGCCAGCAGTTCCCTCTCAGGTCCCTATAATTCACCCCTCCACTTT. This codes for CASSSLSGPYNSPLHF.

DNA for the CDR3: TGTGCCAGCAGCCAGGGGGACAGGGGAAACACCATATATTTT. It yields the protein CASSQGDRGNTIYF. The chain links TRBV3-1 (or the pseudogene TRBV3-2) to TRBJ1-3, with 8 bases fitting TRBD1. Losses at the gene ends were 3 bases for V and 4 bases for J; bases not matched to a gene: 2. The CDR3 has 14 amino acids. In germline, CDR1 is LGHDT, CDR2 YNNKEL (reference sequence).

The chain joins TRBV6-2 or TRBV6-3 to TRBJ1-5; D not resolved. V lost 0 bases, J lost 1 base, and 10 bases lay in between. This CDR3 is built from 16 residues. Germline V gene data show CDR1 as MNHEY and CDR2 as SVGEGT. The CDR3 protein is CASSYSSQGSNQPQHF. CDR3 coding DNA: TGTGCCAGCAGTTACTCGTCCCAAGGAAGCAATCAGCCCCAGCATTTT.

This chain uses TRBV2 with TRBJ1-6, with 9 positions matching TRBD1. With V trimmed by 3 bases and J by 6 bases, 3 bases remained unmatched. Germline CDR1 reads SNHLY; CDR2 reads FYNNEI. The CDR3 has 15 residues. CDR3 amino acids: CASSDSGQGNSPLHF. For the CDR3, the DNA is TGTGCCAGCAGTGATTCGGGACAGGGTAATTCACCCCTCCACTTT.